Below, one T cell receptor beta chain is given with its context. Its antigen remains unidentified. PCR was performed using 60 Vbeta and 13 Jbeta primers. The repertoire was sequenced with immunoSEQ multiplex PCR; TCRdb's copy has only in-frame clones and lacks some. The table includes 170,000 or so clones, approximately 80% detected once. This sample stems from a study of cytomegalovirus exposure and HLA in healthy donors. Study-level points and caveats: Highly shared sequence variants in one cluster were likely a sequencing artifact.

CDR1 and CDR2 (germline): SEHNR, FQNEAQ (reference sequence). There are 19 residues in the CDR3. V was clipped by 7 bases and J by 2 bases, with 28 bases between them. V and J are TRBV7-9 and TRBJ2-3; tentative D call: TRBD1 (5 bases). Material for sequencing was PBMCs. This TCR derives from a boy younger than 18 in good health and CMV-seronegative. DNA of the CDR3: TGTGCCAGCACCGTCCTACTCCCGCGCGGAAGGGGTAACACAGATACGCAGTATTTT. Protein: CASTVLLPRGRGNTDTQYF.